Listed here is a single TCR beta chain. The data are from a study of blood T cell repertoires in COVID-19. For the study at large: COVID-19 samples collected from the United States, Italy and Spain covered acute and convalescent phases. T cells, B-cell-depleted T cells, or PBMCs provided the cDNA or gDNA that served as material.

This CDR3 has 16 residues. V lost 1 base and J 3 bases, leaving 16 bases between the germline ends. Per germline, CDR1 MNHEY and CDR2 SVGAGI. Authors' analysis steps: The authors estimated nucleated cell counts from reference gene primer amplification. The protocol was immunoSEQ multiplex PCR, while the TCRdb copy is restricted to in-frame clones and leaves out a portion. D and trimming were read from the DNA, whereas the V and J calls and clone size are those reported in that table. Here the sample spans 87,000 or so clones, around 86% being singletons. The sequenced sample was peripheral blood. This rearrangement joins TRBV6-5 to TRBJ2-7, with D maybe TRBD1 (6 bases). This sequence was found in a woman older than 75 with acute or convalescent COVID-19. The CDR3 sequence is CASSYYPRTAIYEQYF. In DNA, the CDR3 is TGTGCCAGCAGTTACTATCCCAGGACAGCTATCTACGAGCAGTACTTC.